This passage covers 25 T cell receptor beta chains from one sample sequenced in a study of vaccination and CD4 T cells after COVID-19. The assay that was used to sequence DNA from cultured CD4+ T cells was the Oncomine TCR Beta short-read assay. TCRdb ran MiXCR on the PCR reads and lists one entry per CDR3 protein. This sample has 4,000 to 5,500 distinct CDR3 sequences; 35% to 50% occur once, and the top ten carry about a third. Specified treatment: roughly 10-day PBMC culture with coronavirus spike peptide pools or control peptides (ViraFEST assay). No antigen has been assigned to these receptors. Input material: CD4+ T cells from blood, cultured in vitro. These receptors were taken from a human donor who had recovered from COVID-19.

This clonotype was seen a handful of times. The V and J genes are TRBV6-5 and TRBJ2-1; D perhaps matches TRBD2 (5 bases). Germline-derived CDR1 and CDR2 are MNHEY and SVGAGI. V was pared by 0 bases and J by 4 bases, with 13 bases between. The CDR3 consists of 16 residues. The CDR3 bases are TGTGCCAGCAGTTACTCCGGGGAAGGCCCGTACAATGAGCAGTTCTTC. Protein: CASSYSGEGPYNEQFF.

Only a few counts were recorded for this clonotype. J is TRBJ2-7 and V is TRBV19; D gene ambiguous. The germline V gene encodes CDR1 LNHDA and CDR2 SQIVND (reference sequence). Trimming took 9 bases from V and 3 from J, leaving 18 bases between them. The CDR3 runs 14 residues. CDR3 in amino acids: CASRRRHPDYEQYF. The CDR3 nucleotides are TGTGCCAGCCGGCGGAGACATCCAGACTACGAGCAGTACTTC.

This clonotype appeared a few times. The rearrangement links TRBV20-1 to TRBJ1-2, with D perhaps TRBD1 (5 bases). The CDR3 covers 13 residues. Trimming cost V 3 bases and J 8 bases, with 16 bases left between them. The V gene's germline CDR1 is DFQATT and CDR2 SNEGSKA (reference sequence). The CDR3: CSARTAPVDGYTF. Here the CDR3 DNA reads TGCAGTGCTAGGACAGCCCCCGTGGACGGCTACACCTTC.

There are a few counts of this clonotype. The chain combines TRBV6-1 with TRBJ1-6; maybe TRBD1 (5 bases). Trimming took 4 bases from V and 18 from J, leaving 16 bases between them. CDR1 is MNHNS and CDR2 is SASEGT in the germline V gene. The CDR3 totals 12 residues. CDR3 residues: CASSGGTAGTHF. The CDR3 nucleotides are TGTGCCAGCAGTGGTGGGACGGCCGGAACCCACTTT.

V usage is TRBV11-1 and J usage is TRBJ2-5; D tentatively reads TRBD1 or TRBD2 (5 bases each). Trimming shortened V by 1 base and J by 1 base, and 13 bases separated the two germline ends. This CDR3 spans 16 amino acids. The germline V gene encodes CDR1 SGHAT and CDR2 FQDESV (reference sequence). Here the CDR3 reads CASSLGFGGPQETQYF. The CDR3 nucleotides read TGTGCCAGCAGCTTAGGATTTGGGGGACCCCAAGAGACCCAGTACTTC.

This chain joins TRBV5-1 and TRBJ2-2; unclear D gene. Germline V gives CDR1 SGHRS, CDR2 YFSETQ. The germline V and J ends were trimmed by 0 bases and 6 bases, with 6 bases remaining between them. CDR3 length: 13 amino acids. CDR3 sequence: CASSLGQPGELFF. Here the CDR3 DNA reads TGCGCCAGCAGCTTGGGGCAGCCCGGGGAGCTGTTTTTT.

The V and J genes are TRBV2 and TRBJ2-3; TRBD2 matches 10 bases. This CDR3 region has 14 residues. Germline loops: CDR1 SNHLY, CDR2 FYNNEI. V lost 3 bases and J lost 9; bases outside the gene matches: 6. CDR3 coding DNA: TGTGCCAGCAGTGACTGGCTAGCGGGAGAAACGCAGTATTTT. Its translation: CASSDWLAGETQYF.

This clonotype was picked up a small number of times. The rearrangement links TRBV2 to TRBJ2-4, with TRBD2 matching 12 bases. CDR1 and CDR2 from the germline V gene are SNHLY and FYNNEI. The CDR3 loop spans 15 amino acids. The V and J ends lost 3 bases and 6 bases, in that order; junction bases with no gene match: 3. DNA for the CDR3: TGTGCCAGCAGTGATCGGACTAGCGGGATAAACATTCAGTACTTC. Translating it yields CASSDRTSGINIQYF.

The table lists this clonotype with a few counts. This chain links TRBV20-1 with TRBJ2-5, with 13 bases matching TRBD2. V shed 6 bases and J 5 bases; nucleotides not matched to a gene: 18. This CDR3 contains 18 residues. Germline lookup yields CDR1 DFQATT and CDR2 SNEGSKA (reference sequence). The CDR3 DNA is TGCAGTGCCACAACCGGGACTAGCGGGATCCATGTGTCGGAGACCCAGTACTTC. This encodes CSATTGTSGIHVSETQYF.

The genes are TRBV20-1 and TRBJ2-5; the match to TRBD2 covers 8 bases. Trimming took 2 bases from V and 5 from J; bases not matched to a gene: 7. Per the germline V gene, CDR1 is DFQATT and CDR2 is SNEGSKA (reference sequence). The CDR3 spans 14 residues. The CDR3 sequence is CSARRAGAPETQYF. DNA for the CDR3: TGCAGTGCTAGAAGAGCGGGAGCCCCTGAGACCCAGTACTTC.

This clonotype was observed a few times. The chain employs TRBV20-1 and TRBJ2-5, with D possibly matching TRBD1 (5 bases). Germline V gene sequence: CDR1 DFQATT, CDR2 SNEGSKA (reference sequence). V lost 3 bases and J 5 bases, leaving 16 bases between the germline ends. There are 14 residues in the CDR3. This CDR3 reads CSASGWRHRETQYF. The CDR3 DNA reads TGCAGTGCTAGTGGTTGGAGACACAGGGAGACCCAGTACTTC.

The V and J genes are TRBV20-1 and TRBJ2-3; TRBD2 is a possible D gene (7 bases). Between the trimmed V and J ends, which lost 6 bases and 5 bases, there was a span of 24 bases. The CDR3 totals 16 residues. Germline CDR1 is DFQATT and CDR2 is SNEGSKA (reference sequence). CDR3 DNA sequence: TGCAGTGCCCAGCGGGTGGGGGGGGCCGACGAAGATACGCAGTATTTT. It yields the protein CSAQRVGGADEDTQYF.

The chain combines TRBV19 with TRBJ2-7; D gene uncertain. V was clipped by 1 base and J by 2 bases, with 21 bases between them. The V gene's germline CDR1 is LNHDA and CDR2 SQIVND (reference sequence). The CDR3 length is 18 residues. CDR3 region: CASSIGVLGSASTYEQYF. CDR3 nucleotide sequence: TGTGCCAGTAGTATAGGAGTATTAGGCTCGGCATCTACCTACGAGCAGTACTTC.

This clonotype has just a few counts. This rearrangement joins TRBV6-1 to TRBJ1-6; D is uncertain. Germline V gene sequence: CDR1 MNHNS, CDR2 SASEGT. Between the trimmed V and J ends, which lost 7 bases and 9 bases, there was a span of 13 bases. There are 13 residues in the CDR3. The CDR3 DNA reads TGTGCCAGCAATCAACTCTCGGGTTCACCCCTCCACTTT. Protein product: CASNQLSGSPLHF.

In its sample, this clonotype was seen a few times. The chain links TRBV20-1 to TRBJ1-2; a weak D match, TRBD1 (6 bases). The V and J ends lost 1 base and 10 bases respectively, with 13 bases between them. The CDR3 length is 12 residues. From germline, CDR1 is DFQATT and CDR2 SNEGSKA (reference sequence). CDR3 amino acids: CSARVISGVYTF. For the CDR3, the DNA is TGCAGTGCTAGAGTAATATCAGGGGTCTACACCTTC.

This clonotype was detected a few times. V is TRBV20-1 and J is TRBJ2-3; D remains unclear. Trimming took 6 bases from V and 7 from J, leaving 17 bases between them. Germline lookup yields CDR1 DFQATT and CDR2 SNEGSKA (reference sequence). The CDR3 is made up of 13 amino acids. The CDR3 loop is CSATHSNLNTQYF. CDR3 in DNA: TGCAGTGCCACTCATTCCAACCTCAATACGCAGTATTTT.

The chain joins TRBV19 to TRBJ2-3, with TRBD2 as a possible D gene (6 bases). There are 15 residues in the CDR3. Trimming left V 1 base short and J 4 bases short, with 12 bases between. Germline CDR1 reads LNHDA; CDR2 reads SQIVND (reference sequence). DNA of the CDR3: TGTGCCAGTAGTATAGGGCTAGCGAAGCCAGATACGCAGTATTTT. It encodes CASSIGLAKPDTQYF.

This clonotype was detected a few times. The gene calls are TRBV24-1 and TRBJ2-3, with 11 bases fitting TRBD2. This CDR3 is 14 amino acids long. V lost 10 bases, J lost 7 bases, and 9 bases stayed unmatched. Germline V lookup: CDR1 KGHDR, CDR2 SFDVKD. The CDR3 DNA reads TGTGCCACGTCACCCGGGACTAGCGGATATACGCAGTATTTT. Its translation: CATSPGTSGYTQYF.

This clonotype was recorded a few times. J is TRBJ1-1 and V is TRBV19; tentative D call: TRBD1 (5 bases). V was clipped by 1 base and J by 10 bases, with 19 bases between them. Germline CDR1 reads LNHDA; CDR2 reads SQIVND (reference sequence). This CDR3 comprises 15 residues. The CDR3 here is CASSIAPPGNTGAFF. Written as DNA, the CDR3 is TGTGCCAGTAGTATAGCCCCTCCCGGAAATACAGGAGCTTTCTTT.

This clonotype was counted between two and nine times. The CDR3 spells CASSSGTGIYGYTF. CDR3 bases: TGTGCCAGCAGCTCCGGGACAGGGATCTATGGCTACACCTTC. The chain is built from TRBV5-4 and TRBJ1-2; TRBD1 matches at 9 bases. The V segment lost 3 bases and the J segment 4 bases; nucleotides outside the gene matches: 4. The CDR3 length is 14 residues. Germline V CDR1 and CDR2: SGHNT, YYREEE (reference sequence).

The chain couples TRBV11-3 to TRBJ2-5; TRBD2 agrees at 9 bases. The germline CDR1 and CDR2 sequences are SGHNT and YENEEA. Trimming took 10 bases from V and 5 from J; bases not matched to a gene: 11. The CDR3 totals 14 residues. Here the CDR3 reads CATAGGQAKETQYF. The DNA of the CDR3 is TGTGCCACTGCGGGGGGGCAGGCCAAGGAGACCCAGTACTTC.

This clonotype was detected a few times. The chain recombines TRBV24-1 with TRBJ2-3, with 11 bases fitting TRBD2. The CDR3 spans 18 residues. CDR1 is KGHDR, CDR2 SFDVKD, per germline. V dropped 4 bases and J dropped 2; count of bases not matched to a gene: 10. In nucleotides, the CDR3 is TGTGCCACCAGTGACTTAGCGGGAGGGACTCTAACCACAGATACGCAGTATTTT. Its protein is CATSDLAGGTLTTDTQYF.

The chain couples TRBV19 to TRBJ1-6; D not certain. Trimming pared 11 bases from V and 0 bases from J, leaving 8 bases between. The germline CDR1 and CDR2 sequences are LNHDA and SQIVND (reference sequence). The CDR3 consists of 13 residues. The CDR3 here is CAAGDSYNSPLHF. The CDR3 DNA is TGTGCCGCTGGAGACTCCTATAATTCACCCCTCCACTTT.

This clonotype was detected a few times. The rearrangement uses TRBV20-1 and TRBJ2-2, with D hard to call. CDR1 and CDR2 from the germline V gene are DFQATT and SNEGSKA (reference sequence). With 4 bases removed from V and 1 base from J, the gap between germline ends came to 7 bases. The CDR3 spans 13 residues. In DNA, the CDR3 is TGCAGTGCTAAATGGTTGAACACCGGGGAGCTGTTTTTT. Amino acid sequence: CSAKWLNTGELFF.

This clonotype was picked up a small number of times. This rearrangement joins TRBV6-2 or TRBV6-3 to TRBJ1-2; D might be TRBD1 (5 bases). The CDR3 is 15 residues long. The germline CDR1 and CDR2 sequences are MNHEY and SVGEGT. V was clipped by 0 bases and J by 11 bases, with 19 bases between them. In nucleotides, the CDR3 is TGTGCCAGCAGTTACTCGTCGGCGGAGGTGGGGCGTTACACCTTC. It is translated as CASSYSSAEVGRYTF.